This entry concerns a single TCR beta chain. This specimen belongs to a study of blood T cells in healthy people across ages. CDR1 and CDR2 from the germline V gene are SNHLY and FYNNEI. V was cut by 6 bases and J by 0 bases, with 12 bases left in between. This CDR3 is 16 amino acids long. A second PCR, run for about 7 to 11 cycles, used a sample-barcoded 5' primer plus a J-beta primer mix. TCRdb used MiXCR to reprocess the 5' RACE reads, holding one entry per CDR3 protein. Among 700,000 to 1,000,000 distinct CDR3 sequences listed, around 42% were seen once. Sample: blood. The chain has TRBV2 and TRBJ2-6; D could derive from TRBD1 or TRBD2 (5 bases each). The sequence came from a man between 60 and 70 years old in good health. CDR3 loop: CASSGDQSSGANVLTF. In DNA form, the CDR3 reads TGTGCCAGCAGCGGGGACCAATCCTCTGGGGCCAACGTCCTGACTTTC.